This TCR beta chain came from a study of T cell changes during pregnancy in multiple sclerosis. This clone was seen a single time. TCRdb's table, derived via immunoSEQ multiplex PCR, lists solely in-frame clones and lacks some. The repertoire has 84,000 or so clones, approximately 94% of them found once; the top ten carry about 2.3%. Germline V gene sequence: CDR1 SGHAT, CDR2 FQNNGV. There are 14 residues in the CDR3. V gave up 2 bases and J gave up 7 bases, with 12 bases separating them. The V and J genes are TRBV11-2 and TRBJ2-1, with D perhaps matching TRBD2 (5 bases). The material sequenced was peripheral blood, taken in the third trimester of pregnancy. This TCR came from a female donor with multiple sclerosis, enrolled in a pregnancy study. This CDR3 reads CASSLSAESNEQFF. DNA for the CDR3: TGTGCCAGCAGCTTATCAGCGGAGAGTAATGAGCAGTTCTTC.